Given below is one T cell receptor beta chain in context. The sample belongs to a study of T cell responses to AZD1222 COVID-19 vaccine. Study summary: The analysis combined second doses at about 4 or about 12 weeks.

Germline values: CDR1 LGHDT, CDR2 YNNKEL (reference sequence). The CDR3 loop spans 14 amino acids. J was trimmed by 7 bases and V by 5 bases; bases with no gene match: 8. Some clones are missing from TCRdb's copy, which holds only in-frame ones; the method was immunoSEQ multiplex PCR. Seen here are 140,000 to 150,000 clones, around nine tenths observed once, and the top ten hold roughly 4%. This TCR was recovered from an adult in good health. The J gene is TRBJ2-5, the V gene TRBV3-1 (or the pseudogene TRBV3-2); 9 bases are a match to TRBD2. Source: peripheral blood, taken on day 0 of AZD1222 vaccination. The CDR3 sequence: CASSSLAGVPTQYF. In DNA, the CDR3 is TGTGCCAGCAGCTCCTTAGCGGGAGTGCCGACCCAGTACTTC.